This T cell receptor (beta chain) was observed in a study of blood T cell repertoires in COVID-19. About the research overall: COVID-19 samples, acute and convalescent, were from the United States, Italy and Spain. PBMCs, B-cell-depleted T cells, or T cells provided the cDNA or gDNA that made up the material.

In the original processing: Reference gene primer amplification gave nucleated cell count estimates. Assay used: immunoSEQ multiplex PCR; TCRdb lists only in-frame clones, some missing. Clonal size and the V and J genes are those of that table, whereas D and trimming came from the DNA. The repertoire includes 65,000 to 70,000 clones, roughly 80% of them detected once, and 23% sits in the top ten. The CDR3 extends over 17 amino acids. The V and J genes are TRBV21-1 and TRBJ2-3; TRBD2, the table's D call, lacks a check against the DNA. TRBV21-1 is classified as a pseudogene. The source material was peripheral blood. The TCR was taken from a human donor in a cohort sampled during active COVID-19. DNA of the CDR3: TGTGCCAGCAGCAAAGGAGTATCCAGCGATAACACAGATACGCAGTATTTT. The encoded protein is CASSKGVSSDNTDTQYF.